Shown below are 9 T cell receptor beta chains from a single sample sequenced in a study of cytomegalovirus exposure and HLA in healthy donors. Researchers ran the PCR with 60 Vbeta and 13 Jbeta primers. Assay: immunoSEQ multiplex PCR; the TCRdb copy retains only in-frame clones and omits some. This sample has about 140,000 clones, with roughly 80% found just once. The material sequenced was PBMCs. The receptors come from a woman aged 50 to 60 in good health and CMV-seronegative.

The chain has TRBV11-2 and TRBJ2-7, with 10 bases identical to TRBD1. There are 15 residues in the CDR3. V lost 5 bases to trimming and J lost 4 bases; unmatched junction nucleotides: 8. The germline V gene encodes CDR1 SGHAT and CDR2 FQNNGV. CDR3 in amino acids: CASSPTAGQGYEQYF. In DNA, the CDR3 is TGTGCCAGCAGCCCCACGGCGGGACAGGGGTACGAGCAGTACTTC.

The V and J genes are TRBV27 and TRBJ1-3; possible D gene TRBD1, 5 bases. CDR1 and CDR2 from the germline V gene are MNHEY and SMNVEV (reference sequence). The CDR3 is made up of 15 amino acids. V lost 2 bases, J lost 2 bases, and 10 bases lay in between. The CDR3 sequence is CASSLKGRAGNTIYF. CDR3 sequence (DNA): TGTGCCAGCAGTTTAAAGGGCAGGGCTGGAAACACCATATATTTT.

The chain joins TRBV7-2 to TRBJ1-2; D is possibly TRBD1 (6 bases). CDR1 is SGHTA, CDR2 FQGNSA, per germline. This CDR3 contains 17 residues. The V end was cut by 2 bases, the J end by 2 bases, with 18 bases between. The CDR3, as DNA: TGTGCCAGCAGCTTATTTCCTACAGGGATATTGAACTATGGCTACACCTTC. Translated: CASSLFPTGILNYGYTF.

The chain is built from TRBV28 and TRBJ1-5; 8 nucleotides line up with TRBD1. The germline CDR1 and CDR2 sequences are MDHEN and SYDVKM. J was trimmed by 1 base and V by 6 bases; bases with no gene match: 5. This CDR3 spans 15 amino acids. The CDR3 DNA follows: TGTGCCAGCAGCGACAGGGGAAACAGCAATCAGCCCCAGCATTTT. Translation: CASSDRGNSNQPQHF.

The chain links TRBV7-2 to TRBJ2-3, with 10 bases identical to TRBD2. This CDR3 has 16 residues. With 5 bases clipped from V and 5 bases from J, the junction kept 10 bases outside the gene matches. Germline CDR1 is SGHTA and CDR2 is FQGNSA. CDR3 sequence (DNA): TGTGCCAGCAGCCCCCAACGGACTAGCGGATTAGATACGCAGTATTTT. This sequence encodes CASSPQRTSGLDTQYF.

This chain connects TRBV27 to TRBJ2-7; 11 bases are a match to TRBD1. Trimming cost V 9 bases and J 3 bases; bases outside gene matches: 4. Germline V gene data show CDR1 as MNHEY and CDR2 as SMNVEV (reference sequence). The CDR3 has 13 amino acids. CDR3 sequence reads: CASSGTGGYEQYF. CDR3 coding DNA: TGTGCCAGTTCCGGGACAGGGGGCTACGAGCAGTACTTC.

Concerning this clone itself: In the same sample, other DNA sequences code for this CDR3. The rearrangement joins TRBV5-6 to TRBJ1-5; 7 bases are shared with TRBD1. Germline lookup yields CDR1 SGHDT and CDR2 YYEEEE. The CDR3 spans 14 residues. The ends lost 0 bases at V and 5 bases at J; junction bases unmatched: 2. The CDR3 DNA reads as TGTGCCAGCAGCTTGGGGACAGGTGATCAGCCCCAGCATTTT. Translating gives CASSLGTGDQPQHF. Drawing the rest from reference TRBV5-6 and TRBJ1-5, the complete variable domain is DAGVTQSPTHLIKTRGQQVTLRCSPKSGHDTVSWYQQALGQGPQFIFQYYEEEERQRGNFPDRFSGHQFPNYSSELNVNALLLGDSALYLCASSLGTGDQPQHFGDGTRLSIL.

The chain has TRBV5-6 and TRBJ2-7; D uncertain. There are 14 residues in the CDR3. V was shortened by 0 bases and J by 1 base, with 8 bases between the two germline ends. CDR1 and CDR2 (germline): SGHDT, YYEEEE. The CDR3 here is CASSLVPESYEQYF. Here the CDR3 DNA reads TGTGCCAGCAGCTTGGTGCCCGAGTCCTACGAGCAGTACTTC.

As DNA, the CDR3 is TGTGCCAGCTCACCTTCCCAGGGGGGAGGCGAGCAGTTCTTC. Translating it yields CASSPSQGGGEQFF. This chain links TRBV18 with TRBJ2-1, with D possibly matching TRBD1 (7 bases). The V gene lost 3 bases and the J gene lost 10 bases, with 16 bases spanning the gap. The CDR3 is 14 residues long. The germline CDR1 and CDR2 sequences are KGHSH and LQKENI. Looking up the rest from reference TRBV18 and TRBJ2-1 gives the full variable domain: NAGVMQNPRHLVRRRGQEARLRCSPMKGHSHVYWYRQLPEEGLKFMVYLQKENIIDESGMPKERFSAEFPKEGPSILRIQQVVRGDSAAYFCASSPSQGGGEQFFGPGTRLTVL.